This entry is about one T cell receptor beta chain. Assay used: immunoSEQ multiplex PCR; TCRdb lists only in-frame clones, some missing. The data contain more than 75,000 clones, 70% to 85% of them singletons. Germline V gene lookup returns CDR1 SGHRS and CDR2 YFSETQ. Trimming took 0 bases from V and 5 from J, leaving 9 bases between them. The CDR3 is 14 residues long. The source of the sample is a study of radiation and T cells in renal cell carcinoma. Time point specified: baseline pretreatment blood. Documented treatment: 15 Gy SBRT to primary tumor, nephrectomy 4 weeks later. The receptor comes from a man aged 60 to 75 with renal cell carcinoma. The source was blood, collected from a patient whose treatment included radiotherapy and nephrectomy. V and J are TRBV5-1 and TRBJ2-1, with unresolved D. This chain's CDR3 is CASSLVSLNNEQFF. CDR3 nucleotide sequence: TGCGCCAGCAGCTTGGTATCCCTGAACAATGAGCAGTTCTTC.